The T cell receptor (beta chain) under discussion was sequenced for a study of cytomegalovirus exposure and HLA in healthy donors. This clone showed up just once. As yet, its antigen is unknown. General study results and limits: In a later analysis, V- and J-gene trimming of beta chains associated with a DCLRE1C missense variant, replicated independently.

CDR3 length equals 15 residues. V was clipped by 0 bases and J by 3 bases, with 10 bases between them. Germline V gives CDR1 SGHDN, CDR2 FVKESK. Both 60 Vbeta primers and 13 Jbeta primers went into the PCR. Profiled with immunoSEQ multiplex PCR; TCRdb holds only in-frame clones, not every one. The data hold about 140,000 clones, with roughly three quarters observed a single time. The sequence derives from a female donor in good health and CMV-seronegative. The chain uses TRBV14 and TRBJ2-3; unclear D gene. What was sequenced was PBMCs. The CDR3 region is CASSQDLQSTDTQYF. The DNA of the CDR3 is TGTGCCAGCAGCCAAGATCTCCAGTCGACAGATACGCAGTATTTT.